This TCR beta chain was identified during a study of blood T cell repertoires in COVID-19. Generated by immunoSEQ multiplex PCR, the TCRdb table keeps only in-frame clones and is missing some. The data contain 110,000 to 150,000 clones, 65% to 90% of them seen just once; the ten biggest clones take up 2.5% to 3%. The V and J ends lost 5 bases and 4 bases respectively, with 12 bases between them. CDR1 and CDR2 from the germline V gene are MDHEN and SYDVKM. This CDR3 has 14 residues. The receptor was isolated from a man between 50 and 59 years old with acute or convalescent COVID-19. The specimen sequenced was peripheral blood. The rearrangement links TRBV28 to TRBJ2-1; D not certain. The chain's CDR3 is CASSQLGGYNEQFF. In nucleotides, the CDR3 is TGTGCCAGCAGTCAATTAGGCGGATACAATGAGCAGTTCTTC.